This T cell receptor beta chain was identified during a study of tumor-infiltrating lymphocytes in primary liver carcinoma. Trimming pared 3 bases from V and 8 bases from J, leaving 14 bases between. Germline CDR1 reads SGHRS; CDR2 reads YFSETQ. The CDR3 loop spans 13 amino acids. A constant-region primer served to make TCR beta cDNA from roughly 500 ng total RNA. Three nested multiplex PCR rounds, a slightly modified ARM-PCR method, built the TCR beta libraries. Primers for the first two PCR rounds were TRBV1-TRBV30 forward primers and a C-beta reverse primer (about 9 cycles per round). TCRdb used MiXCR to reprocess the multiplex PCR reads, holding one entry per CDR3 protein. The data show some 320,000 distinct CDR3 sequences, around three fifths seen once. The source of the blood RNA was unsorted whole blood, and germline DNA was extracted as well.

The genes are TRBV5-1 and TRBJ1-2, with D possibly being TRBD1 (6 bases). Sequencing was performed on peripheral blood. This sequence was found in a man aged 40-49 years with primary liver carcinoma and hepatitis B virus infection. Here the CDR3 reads CASSWEGEGGYTF. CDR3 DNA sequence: TGCGCCAGCAGCTGGGAGGGGGAAGGAGGCTACACCTTC.